A selection of T cell receptor beta chains follows, all from one sample in a study of T-cell memory formation after mild COVID-19. TCRdb fed the 5' RACE reads into MiXCR, producing one record per CDR3 protein. The profile shows 550,000 to 600,000 distinct CDR3 sequences, around a sixth of them singletons. Sequencing used PBMCs or a T cell subset sorted from them (not recorded which). The receptor source for this set is an adult woman who had mild COVID-19 (a few samples of this study predate the infection). Cell type and time point are not known. CDR3s include the opening cysteine and the closing phenylalanine or tryptophan. The D gene is left open where the match is weak. The size of a clone is reported for some rows only, either as once, few or many, or as a class for expanded clones.

v_gene,j_gene,abundance,d_gene,CDR3nt,CDR3aa
TRBV7-2,TRBJ2-3,.,.,TGTGCCAGCAGCCGGACCGGGACCGAAGAAGGTACGCAGTATTTT,CASSRTGTEEGTQYF
TRBV6-2/TRBV6-3,TRBJ2-7,few,TRBD1,TGTGCCAGCAGCCTACAGACAGGGGGCCCGTACGAGCAGTACTTC,CASSLQTGGPYEQYF
TRBV24-1,TRBJ2-3,.,TRBD2,TGTGCCACCAGGGGAGGGAACGGCCCAGGGCAGTATTTT,CATRGGNGPGQYF
TRBV6-6,TRBJ2-1,few,.,TGTGCCAGCAGTTACACTAGTTACACCAATGAGCAGTTCTTC,CASSYTSYTNEQFF
TRBV7-9,TRBJ1-1,.,TRBD1,TGTGCCAGCAGCTTAACAGGGGCCACTGAAGCTTTCTTT,CASSLTGATEAFF
TRBV29-1,TRBJ2-7,.,.,TGCAGCGTTGAGGTTACAGGAAGGGGCGAGCAGTACTTC,CSVEVTGRGEQYF
TRBV6-5,TRBJ2-7,.,.,TGTGCCAGCAGTTATGCTTATGGGCAGGGACGGGCGCAGTACTTC,CASSYAYGQGRAQYF
TRBV6-6,TRBJ1-2,few,TRBD1,TGTGCCAGCGAGAGGGACAGACTTTTCTATGGCTACACCTTC,CASERDRLFYGYTF
TRBV29-1,TRBJ2-1,few,.,TGCAGCGTTGAAGTTATAACCTTTCCCTACAATGAGCAGTTCTTC,CSVEVITFPYNEQFF
TRBV4-3,TRBJ2-2,.,TRBD2,TGCGCCAGCAGCCAACTCGTGACTAGCGGGAGTTCCGGGGAGCTGTTTTTT,CASSQLVTSGSSGELFF
TRBV19,TRBJ1-2,few,.,TGTGCCAGTAGTCTCGATACTGGGTACTATGGCTACACCTTC,CASSLDTGYYGYTF
TRBV15,TRBJ1-5,.,.,TGTGCCACCAGCAGAGAGATGGGGGGAGGTCAGCCCCAGCATTTT,CATSREMGGGQPQHF
TRBV5-1,TRBJ2-2,many,.,TGCGCCAGTACCCAGAACACCGGGGAGCTGTTTTTT,CASTQNTGELFF
TRBV20-1,TRBJ1-2,many,.,TGCAGTGCTAGAGTGGCCAGGGCGTGGGGCGGCTACACCTTC,CSARVARAWGGYTF
TRBV4-1,TRBJ2-7,few,.,TGCGCCAGCAGCCAAGGCGGGACAGCTCACTCCTACGAGCAGTACTTC,CASSQGGTAHSYEQYF
TRBV20-1,TRBJ2-3,.,TRBD2,TGCAGTGCTAGACGCGGGGGGCTCACAGATACGCAGTATTTT,CSARRGGLTDTQYF
TRBV5-1,TRBJ2-2,many,.,TGCGCCAGCAGCGTAGGAGACACCGGGGAGCTGTTTTTT,CASSVGDTGELFF
TRBV2,TRBJ2-7,.,TRBD1,TGTGCCAGCAGTGATGCAGGGGGAATATACGAGCAGTACTTC,CASSDAGGIYEQYF
TRBV5-6,TRBJ2-3,few,TRBD1,TGTGCCAGCAGCTGGCAACAGGGGACAGATACGCAGTATTTT,CASSWQQGTDTQYF
TRBV15,TRBJ2-3,few,.,TGTGCCACCAGCGCATCCCGGACCCCGTCAGATACGCAGTATTTT,CATSASRTPSDTQYF
TRBV9,TRBJ1-1,few,.,TGTGCCAGCAGACCTCCCTTCCCAGGGGAGTTGGACACTGAAGCTTTCTTT,CASRPPFPGELDTEAFF
TRBV3-1,TRBJ1-2,.,.,TGTGCCAGCAGCCCCTCCCGGGCCGATGGCTACACCTTC,CASSPSRADGYTF
TRBV7-9,TRBJ2-1,.,TRBD2,TGTGCCAGCAGCTTAGTGGGACTAGCGGCTAACAATGAGCAGTTCTTC,CASSLVGLAANNEQFF
TRBV24-1,TRBJ2-1,few,TRBD2,TGTGCCACCAGCCCGGGGGGCAATGAGCAGTTCTTC,CATSPGGNEQFF
TRBV19,TRBJ2-7,.,TRBD2,TGTGCCAGTACGGTTAGCGGGGACTCCTACGAGCAGTACTTC,CASTVSGDSYEQYF
TRBV18,TRBJ1-5,.,.,TGTGCCAGCTCACCCTTCGAAGGGGCCCGGCAGCCCCAGCATTTT,CASSPFEGARQPQHF
TRBV12-3/TRBV12-4,TRBJ2-2,.,TRBD2,TGTGCCAGCAGTTTGGGACTAGCCTTTACCGGGGAGCTGTTTTTT,CASSLGLAFTGELFF
TRBV3-1,TRBJ2-7,.,.,TGTGCCAGCAGCCAAGTCGTCTCCCCCTACGAGCAGTACTTC,CASSQVVSPYEQYF
TRBV14,TRBJ2-1,.,TRBD1,TGTGCCAGCGCGAGGGACAGGGCCTTAGGCGGGCAGTTCTTC,CASARDRALGGQFF
TRBV7-9,TRBJ1-2,.,TRBD1,TGTGCCAGCAGCTTGGGACAGGGACACTACACCTTC,CASSLGQGHYTF
TRBV29-1,TRBJ1-4,.,.,TGCAGCGTTGCGATAGGGCCCTCAAAGGAAAAACTGTTTTTT,CSVAIGPSKEKLFF
TRBV19,TRBJ1-1,.,TRBD1,TGTGCCAGTAGTTACGAACAGGGGAGGAGAGCTTTCTTT,CASSYEQGRRAFF
TRBV20-1,TRBJ2-3,many,TRBD1,TGCAGTCCGGGACAGGGCACAGATACGCAGTATTTT,CSPGQGTDTQYF
TRBV7-2,TRBJ2-7,few,TRBD2,TGTGCCAGCAGCTTAGCCTACGGGACTAGCGGAGATTCCTACGAGCAGTACTTC,CASSLAYGTSGDSYEQYF
TRBV7-6,TRBJ2-1,few,.,TGTGCCAGCGGGGAGGATGAGCAGTTCTTC,CASGEDEQFF
TRBV7-9,TRBJ2-6,few,.,TGTGCCAGCAGCTCGTCCAAGGACGGGGACTCTGGGGCCAACGTCCTGACTTTC,CASSSSKDGDSGANVLTF
TRBV5-1,TRBJ1-2,few,.,TGCGCCAGCAGCTTGGGGACGGCTGGGTCCCCTGGCTACACCTTC,CASSLGTAGSPGYTF
TRBV20-1,TRBJ2-2,few,.,TGCAGTGCCCCCGGGACACACACCGGGGAGCTGTTTTTT,CSAPGTHTGELFF
TRBV23-1,TRBJ2-1,many,TRBD1,TGCGCCAGCAGTCACGGGGCCCGACAGGGGAATGAGCAGTTCTTC,CASSHGARQGNEQFF
TRBV25-1,TRBJ1-5,few,TRBD1,TGTGCCAGCAGTGGACAGGCATCCGGGACAGGTCAGCCCCAGCATTTT,CASSGQASGTGQPQHF
TRBV6-2/TRBV6-3,TRBJ1-1,.,TRBD1,TGTGCCAGCAGTTACTCGACGACTCCGACAGGGGACACCTCGACTGAAGCTTTCTTT,CASSYSTTPTGDTSTEAFF
TRBV28,TRBJ2-7,few,.,TGTGCCAGCATAAGGGGGGTTGTGGGCGAGCAGTACTTC,CASIRGVVGEQYF
TRBV29-1,TRBJ2-3,many,TRBD2,TGCAGCGTTGTCCTAACAACTCTAGCGGGGTTCTTTCAACCTAGCACAGATACGCAGTATTTT,CSVVLTTLAGFFQPSTDTQYF
TRBV3-1,TRBJ1-6,once,.,TGTGCCAGCAGCCAGATCGGACAGCCGAATTCACCCCTCCACTTT,CASSQIGQPNSPLHF
TRBV5-1,TRBJ2-4,.,TRBD2,TGCGCCAGCGCCGCGGGGGACGCCAAAAACATTCAGTACTTC,CASAAGDAKNIQYF
TRBV20-1,TRBJ2-1,.,.,TGCAGTGCTAGATTACCGGGACTCCACTCAAATGAGCAGTTCTTC,CSARLPGLHSNEQFF
TRBV29-1,TRBJ2-3,.,TRBD1,TGCAGCGCGGCCGACAGGGGGGTTGCAGATACGCAGTATTTT,CSAADRGVADTQYF
TRBV5-1,TRBJ1-5,.,.,TGCGCCAGCAGCTTGACCCCATTGGCCCCAAATAGCAATCAGCCCCAGCATTTT,CASSLTPLAPNSNQPQHF
TRBV10-3,TRBJ1-1,few,.,TGTGCCATCAGTGAGTCGATCACTGAAGCTTTCTTT,CAISESITEAFF
TRBV20-1,TRBJ1-5,.,.,TGCAGTGCCAACCCGGGTGGTGTGTTGTTTCAGCCCCAGCATTTT,CSANPGGVLFQPQHF
TRBV7-9,TRBJ1-5,few,.,TGTGCCAGCAGCTTAGATCTGGGGCTTAATCAGCCCCAGCATTTT,CASSLDLGLNQPQHF